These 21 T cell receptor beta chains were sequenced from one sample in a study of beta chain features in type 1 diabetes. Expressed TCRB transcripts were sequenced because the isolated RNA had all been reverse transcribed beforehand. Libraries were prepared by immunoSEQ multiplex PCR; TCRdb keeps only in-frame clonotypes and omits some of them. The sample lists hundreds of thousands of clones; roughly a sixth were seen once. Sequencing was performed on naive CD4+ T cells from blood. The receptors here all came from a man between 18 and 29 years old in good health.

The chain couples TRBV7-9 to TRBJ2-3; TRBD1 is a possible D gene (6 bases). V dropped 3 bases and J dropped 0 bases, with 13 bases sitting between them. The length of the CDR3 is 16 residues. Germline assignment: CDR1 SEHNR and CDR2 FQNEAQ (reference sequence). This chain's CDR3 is CASSLGGRGSTDTQYF. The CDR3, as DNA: TGTGCCAGCAGCTTGGGCGGTAGGGGGAGCACAGATACGCAGTATTTT. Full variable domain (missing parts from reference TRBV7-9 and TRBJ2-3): DTGVSQNPRHKITKRGQNVTFRCDPISEHNRLYWYRQTLGQGPEFLTYFQNEAQLEKSRLLSDRFSAERPKGSFSTLEIQRTEQGDSAMYLCASSLGGRGSTDTQYFGPGTRLTVL.

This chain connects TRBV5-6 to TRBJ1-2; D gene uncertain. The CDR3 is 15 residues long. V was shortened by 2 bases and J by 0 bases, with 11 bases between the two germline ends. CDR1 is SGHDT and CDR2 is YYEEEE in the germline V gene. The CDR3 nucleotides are TGTGCCAGCAGCTTCCACAGCGCGCCTAACTATGGCTACACCTTC. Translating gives CASSFHSAPNYGYTF.

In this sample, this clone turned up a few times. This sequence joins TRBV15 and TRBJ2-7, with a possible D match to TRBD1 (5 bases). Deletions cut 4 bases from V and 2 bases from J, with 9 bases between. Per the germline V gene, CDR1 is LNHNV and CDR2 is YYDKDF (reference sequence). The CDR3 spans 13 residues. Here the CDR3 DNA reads TGTGCCACCAGCAACAGGCAAACCTACGAGCAGTACTTC. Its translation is CATSNRQTYEQYF. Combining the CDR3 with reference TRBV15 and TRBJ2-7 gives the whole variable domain DAMVIQNPRYQVTQFGKPVTLSCSQTLNHNVMYWYQQKSSQAPKLLFHYYDKDFNNEADTPDNFQSRRPNTSFCFLDIRSPGLGDTAMYLCATSNRQTYEQYFGPGTRLTVT.

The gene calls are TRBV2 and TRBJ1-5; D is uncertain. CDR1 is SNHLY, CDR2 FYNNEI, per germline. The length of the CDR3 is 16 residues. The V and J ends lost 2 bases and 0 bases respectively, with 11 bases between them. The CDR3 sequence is CASSEQKSHSNQPQHF. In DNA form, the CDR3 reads TGTGCCAGCAGTGAACAGAAATCTCATAGCAATCAGCCCCAGCATTTT.

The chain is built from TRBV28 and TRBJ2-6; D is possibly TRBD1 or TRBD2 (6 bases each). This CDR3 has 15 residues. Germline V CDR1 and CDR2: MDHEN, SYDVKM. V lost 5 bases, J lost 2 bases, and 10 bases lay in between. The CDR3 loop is CASSPGAAGANVLTF. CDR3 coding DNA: TGTGCCAGCAGTCCGGGGGCAGCTGGGGCCAACGTCCTGACTTTC.

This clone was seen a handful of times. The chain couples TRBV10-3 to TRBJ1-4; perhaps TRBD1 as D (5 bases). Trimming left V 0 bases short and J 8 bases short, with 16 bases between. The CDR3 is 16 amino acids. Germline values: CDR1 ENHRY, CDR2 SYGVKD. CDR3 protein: CAISESTGAMREKLFF. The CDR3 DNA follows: TGTGCCATCAGTGAGTCCACAGGCGCAATGAGGGAAAAACTGTTTTTT.

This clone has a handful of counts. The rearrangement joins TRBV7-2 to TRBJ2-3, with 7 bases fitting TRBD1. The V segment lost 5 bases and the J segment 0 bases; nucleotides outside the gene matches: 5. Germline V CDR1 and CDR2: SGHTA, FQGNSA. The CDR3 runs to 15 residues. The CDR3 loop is CASSQRTGSTDTQYF. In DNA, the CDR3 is TGTGCCAGCAGCCAGAGGACAGGCAGCACAGATACGCAGTATTTT.

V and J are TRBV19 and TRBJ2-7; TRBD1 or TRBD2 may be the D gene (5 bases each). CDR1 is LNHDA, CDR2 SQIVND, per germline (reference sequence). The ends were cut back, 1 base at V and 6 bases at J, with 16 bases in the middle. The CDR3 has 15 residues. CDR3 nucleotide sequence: TGTGCCAGTAGTATAGGGGACGGAAACCCCCTCGAGCAGTACTTC. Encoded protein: CASSIGDGNPLEQYF.

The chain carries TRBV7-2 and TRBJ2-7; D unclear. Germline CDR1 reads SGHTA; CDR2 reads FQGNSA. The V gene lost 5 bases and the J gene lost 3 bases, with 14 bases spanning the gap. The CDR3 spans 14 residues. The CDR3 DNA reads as TGTGCCAGCAGCCAACGGCCCACCCTCTACGAGCAGTACTTC. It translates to CASSQRPTLYEQYF.

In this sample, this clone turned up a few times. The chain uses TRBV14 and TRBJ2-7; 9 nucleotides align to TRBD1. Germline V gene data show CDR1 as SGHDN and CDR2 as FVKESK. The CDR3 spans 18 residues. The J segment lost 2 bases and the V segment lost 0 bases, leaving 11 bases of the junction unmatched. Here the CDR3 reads CASSQDLDSGTGPYEQYF. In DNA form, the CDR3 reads TGTGCCAGCAGCCAAGACCTGGACTCCGGGACAGGGCCCTACGAGCAGTACTTC.

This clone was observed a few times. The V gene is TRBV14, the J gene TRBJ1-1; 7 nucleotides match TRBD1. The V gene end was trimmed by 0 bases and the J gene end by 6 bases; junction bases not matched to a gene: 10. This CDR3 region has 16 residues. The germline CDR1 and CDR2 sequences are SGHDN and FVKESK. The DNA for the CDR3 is TGTGCCAGCAGCCAAGAAGATCGGGACAGCCAGGCTGAAGCTTTCTTT. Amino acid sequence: CASSQEDRDSQAEAFF.

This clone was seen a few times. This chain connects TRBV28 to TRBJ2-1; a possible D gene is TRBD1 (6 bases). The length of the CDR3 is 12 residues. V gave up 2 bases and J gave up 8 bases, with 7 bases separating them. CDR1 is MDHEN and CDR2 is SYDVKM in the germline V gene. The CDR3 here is CASSLQGYEQFF. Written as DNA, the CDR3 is TGTGCCAGCAGTTTACAGGGGTATGAGCAGTTCTTC.

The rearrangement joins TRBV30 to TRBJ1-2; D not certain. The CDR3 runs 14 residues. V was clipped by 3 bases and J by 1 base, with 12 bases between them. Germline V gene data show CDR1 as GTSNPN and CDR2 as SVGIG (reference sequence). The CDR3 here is CAWRHRVDNYGYTF. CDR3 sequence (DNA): TGTGCCTGGAGACACCGAGTCGATAACTATGGCTACACCTTC.

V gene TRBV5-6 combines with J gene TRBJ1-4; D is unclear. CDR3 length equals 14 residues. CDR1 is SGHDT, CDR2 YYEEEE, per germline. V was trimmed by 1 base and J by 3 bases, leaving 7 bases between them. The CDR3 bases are TGTGCCAGCAGCTTGCGCGGATCTAATGAAAAACTGTTTTTT. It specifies CASSLRGSNEKLFF.

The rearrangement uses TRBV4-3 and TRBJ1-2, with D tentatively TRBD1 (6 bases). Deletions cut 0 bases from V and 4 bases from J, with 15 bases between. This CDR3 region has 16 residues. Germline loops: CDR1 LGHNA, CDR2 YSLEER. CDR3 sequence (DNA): TGCGCCAGCAGCCAAGAGGCAACAGGGCCCTTCTATGGCTACACCTTC. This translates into CASSQEATGPFYGYTF.

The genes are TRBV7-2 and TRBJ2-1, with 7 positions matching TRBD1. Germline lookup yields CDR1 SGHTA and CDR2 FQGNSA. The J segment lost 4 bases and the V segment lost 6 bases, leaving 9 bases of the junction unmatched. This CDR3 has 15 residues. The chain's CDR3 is CASRRWDSSYNEQFF. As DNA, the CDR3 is TGTGCCAGCAGACGTTGGGACAGTTCGTACAATGAGCAGTTCTTC.

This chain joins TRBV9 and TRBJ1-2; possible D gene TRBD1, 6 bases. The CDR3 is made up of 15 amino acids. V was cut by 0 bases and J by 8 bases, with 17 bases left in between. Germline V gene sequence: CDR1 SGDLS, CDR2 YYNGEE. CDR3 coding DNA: TGTGCCAGCAGCGTAGAAAGGGACACCCCGGGCGGCTACACCTTC. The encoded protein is CASSVERDTPGGYTF.

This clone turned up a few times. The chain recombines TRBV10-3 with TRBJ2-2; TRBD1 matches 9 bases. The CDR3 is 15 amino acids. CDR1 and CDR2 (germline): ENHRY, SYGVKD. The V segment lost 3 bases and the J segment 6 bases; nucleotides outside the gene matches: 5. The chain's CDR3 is CAISDRTGAPGELFF. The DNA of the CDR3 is TGTGCCATCAGTGACCGGACAGGGGCTCCCGGGGAGCTGTTTTTT.

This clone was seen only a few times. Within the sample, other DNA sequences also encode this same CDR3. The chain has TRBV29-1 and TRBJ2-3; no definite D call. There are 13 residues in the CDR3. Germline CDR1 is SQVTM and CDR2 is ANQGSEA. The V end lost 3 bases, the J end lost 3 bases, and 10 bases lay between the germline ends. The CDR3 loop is CSVEGRFTDTQYF. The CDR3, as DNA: TGCAGCGTTGAGGGCAGGTTTACAGATACGCAGTATTTT.

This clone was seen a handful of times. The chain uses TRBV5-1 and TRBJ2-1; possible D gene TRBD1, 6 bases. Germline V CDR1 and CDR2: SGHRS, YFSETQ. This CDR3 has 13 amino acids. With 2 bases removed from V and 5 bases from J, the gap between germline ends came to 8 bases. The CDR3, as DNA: TGCGCCAGCAGCTTCACAGGGAACAATGAGCAGTTCTTC. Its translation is CASSFTGNNEQFF.

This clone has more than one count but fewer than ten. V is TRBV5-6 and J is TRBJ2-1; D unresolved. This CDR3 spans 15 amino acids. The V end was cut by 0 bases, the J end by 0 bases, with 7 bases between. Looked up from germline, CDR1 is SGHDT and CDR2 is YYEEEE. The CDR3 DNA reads TGTGCCAGCAGCTTGGCGAGACGCTCCTACAATGAGCAGTTCTTC. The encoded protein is CASSLARRSYNEQFF.